This paragraph covers one T cell receptor (beta chain) sequence. The record originates from a study of patients and donors after allogeneic stem cell transplantation. Germline CDR1 is MNHNS and CDR2 is SASEGT. V was clipped by 5 bases and J by 7 bases; unmatched bases: 6. The CDR3 totals 14 residues. TCRdb itself ran the RT-PCR reads through MiXCR, one entry per CDR3 protein. Of about a million distinct CDR3 sequences in the sample, approximately 19% are singletons; the top ten hold about 6%. The sequencing sample was made of blood, either unsorted or a sorted T cell fraction (not recorded which). The TCR originated in a human donor who was either an allogeneic HSCT recipient or a stem cell or donor lymphocyte infusion donor (not recorded which). It is not recorded whose cells these are; they may come from a transplant donor. V is TRBV6-1 and J is TRBJ2-2; 8 bases map to TRBD2. The CDR3 region is CASSLLAAGGELFF. CDR3 nucleotide sequence: TGTGCCAGCAGTCTACTAGCGGCTGGCGGGGAGCTGTTTTTT.